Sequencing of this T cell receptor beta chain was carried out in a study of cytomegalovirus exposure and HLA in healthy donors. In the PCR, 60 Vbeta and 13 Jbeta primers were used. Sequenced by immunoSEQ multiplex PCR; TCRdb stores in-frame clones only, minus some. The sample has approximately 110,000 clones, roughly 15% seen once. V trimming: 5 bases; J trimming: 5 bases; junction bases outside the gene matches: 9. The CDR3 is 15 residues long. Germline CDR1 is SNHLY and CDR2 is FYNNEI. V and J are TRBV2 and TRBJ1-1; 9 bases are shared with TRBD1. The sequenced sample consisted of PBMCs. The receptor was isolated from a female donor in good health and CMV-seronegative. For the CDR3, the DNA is TGTGCCAGCAGTACAGGGGGCGACCCCCCGACTGAAGCTTTCTTT. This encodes CASSTGGDPPTEAFF.